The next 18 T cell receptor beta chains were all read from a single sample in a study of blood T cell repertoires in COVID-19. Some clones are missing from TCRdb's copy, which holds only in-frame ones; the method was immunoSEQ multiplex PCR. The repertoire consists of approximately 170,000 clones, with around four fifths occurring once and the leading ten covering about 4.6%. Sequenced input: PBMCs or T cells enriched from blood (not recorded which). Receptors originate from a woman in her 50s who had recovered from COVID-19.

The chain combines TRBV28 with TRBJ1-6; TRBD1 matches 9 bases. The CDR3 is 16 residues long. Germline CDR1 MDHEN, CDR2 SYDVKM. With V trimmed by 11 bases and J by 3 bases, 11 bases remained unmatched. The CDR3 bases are TGTGCCGCCCAAACACAGGGGGCCTTCTATAATTCACCCCTCCACTTT. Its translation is CAAQTQGAFYNSPLHF.

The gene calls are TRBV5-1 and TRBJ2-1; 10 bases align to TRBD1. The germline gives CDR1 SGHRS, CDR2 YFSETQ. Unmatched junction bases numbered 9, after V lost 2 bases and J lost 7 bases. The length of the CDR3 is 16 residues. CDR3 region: CASSFRVGQGGNEQFF. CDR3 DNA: TGCGCCAGCAGCTTCCGGGTAGGACAGGGGGGGAATGAGCAGTTCTTC.

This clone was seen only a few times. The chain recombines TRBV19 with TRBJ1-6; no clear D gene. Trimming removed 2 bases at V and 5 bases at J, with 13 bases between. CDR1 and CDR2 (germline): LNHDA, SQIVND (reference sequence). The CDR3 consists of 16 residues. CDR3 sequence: CASSIRTGADNSPLHF. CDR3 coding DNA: TGTGCCAGTAGTATAAGGACGGGAGCCGATAATTCACCCCTCCACTTT.

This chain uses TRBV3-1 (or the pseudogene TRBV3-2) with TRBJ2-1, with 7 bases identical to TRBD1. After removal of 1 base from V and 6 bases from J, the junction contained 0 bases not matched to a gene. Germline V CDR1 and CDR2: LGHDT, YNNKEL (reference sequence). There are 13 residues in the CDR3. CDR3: CASSQAGGNEQFF. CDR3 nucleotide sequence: TGTGCCAGCAGCCAAGCAGGGGGCAATGAGCAGTTCTTC.

This chain's CDR3 is CASSSMNTEAFF. The DNA for the CDR3 is TGTGCCAGCAGTTCCATGAACACTGAAGCTTTCTTT. J is TRBJ1-1 and V is TRBV6-2 or TRBV6-3; D is undetermined. The V end was cut by 4 bases, the J end by 0 bases, with 3 bases between. Germline V gene lookup returns CDR1 MNHEY and CDR2 SVGEGT. The CDR3 contains 12 residues.

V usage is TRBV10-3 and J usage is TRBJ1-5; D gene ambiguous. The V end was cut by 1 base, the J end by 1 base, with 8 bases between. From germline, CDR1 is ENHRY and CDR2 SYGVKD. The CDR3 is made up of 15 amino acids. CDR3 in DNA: TGTGCCATCAGTGAGTTGCTAGAGAGCAATCAGCCCCAGCATTTT. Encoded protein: CAISELLESNQPQHF.

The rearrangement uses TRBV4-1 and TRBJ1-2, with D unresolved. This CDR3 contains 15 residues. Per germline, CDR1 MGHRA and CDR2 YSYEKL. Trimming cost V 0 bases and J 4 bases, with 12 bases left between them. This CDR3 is CASSQEEDRTYGYTF. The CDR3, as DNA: TGCGCCAGCAGCCAAGAGGAGGATCGGACCTATGGCTACACCTTC.

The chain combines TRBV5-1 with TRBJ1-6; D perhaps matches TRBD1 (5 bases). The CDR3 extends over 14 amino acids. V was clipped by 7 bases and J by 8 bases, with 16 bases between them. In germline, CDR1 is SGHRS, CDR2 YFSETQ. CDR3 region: CASGIGVYDSPLHF. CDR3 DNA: TGCGCCAGCGGGATAGGGGTGTACGATTCACCCCTCCACTTT.

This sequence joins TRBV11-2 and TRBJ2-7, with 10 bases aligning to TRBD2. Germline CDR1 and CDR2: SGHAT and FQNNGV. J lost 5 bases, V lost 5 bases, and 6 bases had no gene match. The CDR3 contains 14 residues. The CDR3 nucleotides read TGTGCCAGCAGCGCGCTAGCGGGAGCGAACGAGCAGTACGTC. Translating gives CASSALAGANEQYV.

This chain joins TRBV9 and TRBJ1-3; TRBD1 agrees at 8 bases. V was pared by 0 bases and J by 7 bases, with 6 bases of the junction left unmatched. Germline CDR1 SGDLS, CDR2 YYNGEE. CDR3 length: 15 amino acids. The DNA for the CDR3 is TGTGCCAGCAGCGTAGGAGGACAGGGAGCGAACACCATATATTTT. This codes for CASSVGGQGANTIYF.

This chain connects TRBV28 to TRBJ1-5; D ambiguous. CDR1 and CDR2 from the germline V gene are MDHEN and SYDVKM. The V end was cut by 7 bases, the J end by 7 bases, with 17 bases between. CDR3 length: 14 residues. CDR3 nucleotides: TGTGCCAGCACCATCGACGGGCCGGGACAGCCCCAGCATTTT. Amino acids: CASTIDGPGQPQHF.

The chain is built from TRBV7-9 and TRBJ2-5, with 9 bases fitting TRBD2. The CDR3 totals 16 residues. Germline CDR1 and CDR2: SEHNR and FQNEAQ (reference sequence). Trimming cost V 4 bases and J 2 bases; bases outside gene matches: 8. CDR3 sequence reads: CASSSPSAGGQETQYF. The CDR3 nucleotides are TGTGCCAGCAGCTCACCCTCAGCGGGAGGTCAAGAGACCCAGTACTTC.

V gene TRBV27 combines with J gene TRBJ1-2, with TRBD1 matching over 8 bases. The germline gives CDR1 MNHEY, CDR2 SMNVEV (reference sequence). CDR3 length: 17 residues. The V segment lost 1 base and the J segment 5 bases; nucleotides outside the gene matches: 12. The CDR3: CASSLFLGAGGGYGYTF. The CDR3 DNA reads TGTGCCAGCAGTTTATTTCTCGGGGCAGGGGGCGGATATGGCTACACCTTC.

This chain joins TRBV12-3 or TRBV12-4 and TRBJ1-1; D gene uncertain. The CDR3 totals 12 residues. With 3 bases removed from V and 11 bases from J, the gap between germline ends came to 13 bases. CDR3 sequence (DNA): TGTGCCAGCAGTTTTGGTGTACGGTGGGCTTTCTTT. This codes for CASSFGVRWAFF.

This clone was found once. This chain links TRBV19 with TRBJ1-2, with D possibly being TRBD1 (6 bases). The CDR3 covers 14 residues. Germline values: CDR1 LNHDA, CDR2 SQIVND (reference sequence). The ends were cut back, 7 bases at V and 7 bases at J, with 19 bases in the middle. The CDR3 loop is CASIAVGGRGGYTF. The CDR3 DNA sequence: TGTGCCAGTATCGCTGTCGGGGGGCGAGGTGGCTACACCTTC.

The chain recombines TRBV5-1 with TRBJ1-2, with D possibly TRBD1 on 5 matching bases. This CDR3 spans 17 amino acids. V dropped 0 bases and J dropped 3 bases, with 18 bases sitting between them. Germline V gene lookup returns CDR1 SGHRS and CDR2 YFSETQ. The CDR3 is CASSLERGLPADYGYTF. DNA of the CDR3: TGCGCCAGCAGCTTGGAGAGGGGACTGCCGGCGGACTATGGCTACACCTTC.

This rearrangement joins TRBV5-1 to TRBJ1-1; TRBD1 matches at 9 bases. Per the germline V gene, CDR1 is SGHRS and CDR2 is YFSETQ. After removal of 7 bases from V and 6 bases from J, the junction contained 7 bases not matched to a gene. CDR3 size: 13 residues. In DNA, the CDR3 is TGCGCCAGCGCTCGGACAGGGGCCCCTGAAGCTTTCTTT. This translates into CASARTGAPEAFF.

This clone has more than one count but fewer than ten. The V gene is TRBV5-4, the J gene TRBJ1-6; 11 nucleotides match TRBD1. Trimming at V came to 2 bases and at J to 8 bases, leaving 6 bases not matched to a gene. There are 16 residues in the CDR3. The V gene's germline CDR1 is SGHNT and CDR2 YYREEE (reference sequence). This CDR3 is CASSFGTGGADSPLHF. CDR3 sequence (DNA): TGTGCCAGCAGCTTCGGGACAGGGGGTGCTGATTCACCCCTCCACTTT.